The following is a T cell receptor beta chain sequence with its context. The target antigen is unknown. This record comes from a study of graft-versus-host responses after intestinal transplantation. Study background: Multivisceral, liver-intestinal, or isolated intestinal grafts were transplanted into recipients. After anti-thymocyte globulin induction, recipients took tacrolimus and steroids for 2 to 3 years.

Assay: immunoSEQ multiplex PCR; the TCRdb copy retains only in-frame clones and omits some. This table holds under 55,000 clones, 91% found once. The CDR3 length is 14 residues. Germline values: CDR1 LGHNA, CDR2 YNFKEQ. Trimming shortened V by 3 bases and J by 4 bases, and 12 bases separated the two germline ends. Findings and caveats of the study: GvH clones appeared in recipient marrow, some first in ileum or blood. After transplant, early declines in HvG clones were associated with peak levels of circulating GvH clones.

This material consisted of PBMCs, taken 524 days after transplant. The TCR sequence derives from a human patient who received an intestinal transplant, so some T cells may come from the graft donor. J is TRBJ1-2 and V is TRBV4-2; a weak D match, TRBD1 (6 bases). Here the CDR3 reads CASSQRGDFYGYTF. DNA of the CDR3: TGTGCCAGCAGCCAGAGGGGGGACTTCTATGGCTACACCTTC.